These T cell receptor beta chains were read from a single sample in a study of post-analysis software for immune sequencing data. Each CDR3 protein gets one entry after TCRdb re-called the PCR reads with MiXCR. The table has over 150,000 distinct CDR3 sequences, 35% to 40% seen once. The material sequenced was blood, taken after autologous hematopoietic stem cell transplantation. The receptors originated from a girl aged 10 to 17 with multiple sclerosis. The CDR3 runs from the conserved cysteine through the conserved F or W. Fields, in order: V gene, clone size, J gene, D gene, CDR3 DNA, CDR3 protein. D genes are given only for firm matches. Size is stated for part of the rows, as once, few or many counts, or as a class when the clone is expanded.

v_call: TRBV7-8
clone_size: few
j_call: TRBJ2-3
d_call: NA
cdr3_nt: TGTGCCAGCAGCTTACGCGAAGGGGGCACAGATACGCAGTATTTT
cdr3_aa: CASSLREGGTDTQYF

v_call: TRBV6-2/TRBV6-3
clone_size: few
j_call: TRBJ2-7
d_call: NA
cdr3_nt: TGTGCCAGCAGCTGGAGCGGCGAGCAGTACTTC
cdr3_aa: CASSWSGEQYF

v_call: TRBV6-6
clone_size: NA
j_call: TRBJ2-5
d_call: TRBD2
cdr3_nt: TGTGCCAGCAGTTCCTGGCCGATACTAGCGGGAGGAGAGACCCAGTACTTC
cdr3_aa: CASSSWPILAGGETQYF

v_call: TRBV5-1
clone_size: few
j_call: TRBJ2-1
d_call: NA
cdr3_nt: TGCGCCAGCACCGGACCGGGGCGCAATGAGCAGTTCTTC
cdr3_aa: CASTGPGRNEQFF

v_call: TRBV30
clone_size: few
j_call: TRBJ2-1
d_call: NA
cdr3_nt: TGTGCCTGGAGTGGGATAGTTCTGTACAATGAGCAGTTCTTC
cdr3_aa: CAWSGIVLYNEQFF

v_call: TRBV2
clone_size: NA
j_call: TRBJ2-1
d_call: TRBD1
cdr3_nt: TGTGCCAGCATTTCCGGGACAGGGTCCTACAATGAGCAGTTCTTC
cdr3_aa: CASISGTGSYNEQFF

v_call: TRBV28
clone_size: NA
j_call: TRBJ2-3
d_call: TRBD2
cdr3_nt: TGTGCCAGCACCCCTAGCGGGAGGGCCACAGATACGCAGTATTTT
cdr3_aa: CASTPSGRATDTQYF

v_call: TRBV7-3
clone_size: few
j_call: TRBJ2-1
d_call: NA
cdr3_nt: TGTGCCAGCAGCTTAAGAGCGAGGGGAGAGCAGTTCTTC
cdr3_aa: CASSLRARGEQFF

v_call: TRBV5-5
clone_size: few
j_call: TRBJ2-7
d_call: NA
cdr3_nt: TGTGCCAGCAGCTCTCTGATGAGAGGCCCCACCTACGAGCAGTACTTC
cdr3_aa: CASSSLMRGPTYEQYF

v_call: TRBV2
clone_size: few
j_call: TRBJ1-2
d_call: NA
cdr3_nt: TGTGCCCGCTGGGACGTCTATGGCTACACCTTC
cdr3_aa: CARWDVYGYTF

v_call: TRBV20-1
clone_size: few
j_call: TRBJ2-1
d_call: TRBD1
cdr3_nt: TGCAGTGCAGGAGGCCTAACAGGGGCCAATGAGCAGTTCTTC
cdr3_aa: CSAGGLTGANEQFF

v_call: TRBV30
clone_size: NA
j_call: TRBJ2-1
d_call: TRBD1
cdr3_nt: TGTGCCTGGAGTGACCTCACAGGGGGCTTTGATGAGCAGTTCTTC
cdr3_aa: CAWSDLTGGFDEQFF

v_call: TRBV6-5
clone_size: few
j_call: TRBJ2-1
d_call: NA
cdr3_nt: TGTGCCAGCAGTTACAGGCCAGGGAAAAATGAGCAGTTCTTC
cdr3_aa: CASSYRPGKNEQFF

v_call: TRBV11-3
clone_size: NA
j_call: TRBJ2-1
d_call: TRBD2
cdr3_nt: TGTGCCAGCAGCTTAAGCCGAACTAGCGGGAGTAACCGCAATGAGCAGTTCTTC
cdr3_aa: CASSLSRTSGSNRNEQFF

v_call: TRBV5-8
clone_size: NA
j_call: TRBJ1-5
d_call: NA
cdr3_nt: TGTGCCAGCAGCTTTTTGAGGACAGGCAATCAGCCCCAGCATTTT
cdr3_aa: CASSFLRTGNQPQHF

v_call: TRBV7-2
clone_size: NA
j_call: TRBJ2-5
d_call: TRBD2
cdr3_nt: TGTGCCAGCAGCTATGGGGGGGGCCAGTACTTC
cdr3_aa: CASSYGGGQYF

v_call: TRBV9
clone_size: NA
j_call: TRBJ2-2
d_call: TRBD2
cdr3_nt: TGTGCCAGCAGCGTAGTCCCTAGCGGGAGCACCGGGGAGCTGTTTTTT
cdr3_aa: CASSVVPSGSTGELFF

v_call: TRBV6-5
clone_size: many
j_call: TRBJ2-7
d_call: NA
cdr3_nt: TGTGCCACACAGGATAGACTACCCCCTTACGAGCAGTACTTC
cdr3_aa: CATQDRLPPYEQYF

v_call: TRBV6-1
clone_size: NA
j_call: TRBJ1-2
d_call: TRBD1
cdr3_nt: TGTGCCAGCGTCGGACAGGGAAATGGCTACACCTTC
cdr3_aa: CASVGQGNGYTF

v_call: TRBV20-1
clone_size: NA
j_call: TRBJ2-3
d_call: NA
cdr3_nt: TGCAGTGCTAGAGACCGGGCAGATACGCAGTATTTT
cdr3_aa: CSARDRADTQYF

v_call: TRBV5-1
clone_size: NA
j_call: TRBJ2-7
d_call: NA
cdr3_nt: TGCGCCAGCAGCTTGGCGGGTGACCTGTCCCACGAGCAGTACTTC
cdr3_aa: CASSLAGDLSHEQYF

v_call: TRBV29-1
clone_size: NA
j_call: TRBJ2-7
d_call: NA
cdr3_nt: TGCAGCGTTGAAGAGGGGGCGGGGTACGAGCAGTACTTC
cdr3_aa: CSVEEGAGYEQYF

v_call: TRBV7-3
clone_size: NA
j_call: TRBJ2-7
d_call: NA
cdr3_nt: TGTGCCAGCAGCTTTGGGTCGGGGAGCTCCTACGAGCAGTACTTC
cdr3_aa: CASSFGSGSSYEQYF

v_call: TRBV20-1
clone_size: once
j_call: TRBJ1-5
d_call: TRBD1
cdr3_nt: TGCAGTGCGGTCCGGGACAGGGGCCCTCAGCCCCCGCATTTT
cdr3_aa: CSAVRDRGPQPPHF

v_call: TRBV5-1
clone_size: few
j_call: TRBJ2-3
d_call: TRBD2
cdr3_nt: TGCGCCAGCAGCCCTGCGAGCGGGAGGGCCCCAGATACGCAGTATTTT
cdr3_aa: CASSPASGRAPDTQYF

v_call: TRBV6-1
clone_size: NA
j_call: TRBJ1-1
d_call: NA
cdr3_nt: TGTGCCAGCAGTGAATGGGGCCCGGTGAACACTGAAGCTTTCTTT
cdr3_aa: CASSEWGPVNTEAFF

v_call: TRBV27
clone_size: few
j_call: TRBJ1-1
d_call: NA
cdr3_nt: TGTGCCAGCAGTTTGGGCCGGCCCACTGAAGCTTTCTTT
cdr3_aa: CASSLGRPTEAFF

v_call: TRBV9
clone_size: few
j_call: TRBJ1-1
d_call: NA
cdr3_nt: TGTGCCAGCAGCCCCCTTGGGGGGACTGAAGCTTTCTTT
cdr3_aa: CASSPLGGTEAFF

v_call: TRBV6-1
clone_size: NA
j_call: TRBJ1-1
d_call: NA
cdr3_nt: TGTGCCAGCAGTGACAGACAGAGGGGATCGGTGAACACTGAAGCTTTCTTT
cdr3_aa: CASSDRQRGSVNTEAFF

v_call: TRBV5-1
clone_size: few
j_call: TRBJ2-6
d_call: NA
cdr3_nt: TGCGCCAGCAGCGCGGGGGCGAACTCTGGGGCCAACGTCCTGACTTTC
cdr3_aa: CASSAGANSGANVLTF

v_call: TRBV29-1
clone_size: NA
j_call: TRBJ2-1
d_call: NA
cdr3_nt: TGCAGCGTTGAAGGCGAGGAGCGGCCCAGCTCCTACAATGAGCAGTTCTTC
cdr3_aa: CSVEGEERPSSYNEQFF

v_call: TRBV19
clone_size: NA
j_call: TRBJ2-2
d_call: NA
cdr3_nt: TGTGCCAGTAGTATAATGGCGGGGAACACCGGGGAGCTGTTTTTT
cdr3_aa: CASSIMAGNTGELFF

v_call: TRBV4-2
clone_size: NA
j_call: TRBJ1-2
d_call: TRBD1
cdr3_nt: TGTGCCTGCAGCCAAGATAAACTGACAGGGAGCAATGGCTACACCTTC
cdr3_aa: CACSQDKLTGSNGYTF

v_call: TRBV12-3/TRBV12-4
clone_size: NA
j_call: TRBJ2-1
d_call: TRBD2
cdr3_nt: TGTGCCAGCAGTTTGGCGGGAATAGCGGGAGGTACAATTGAGCAGTTCTTC
cdr3_aa: CASSLAGIAGGTIEQFF

v_call: TRBV7-3
clone_size: NA
j_call: TRBJ2-3
d_call: TRBD1
cdr3_nt: TGTGCCAGCAGCTTAATGCACCAGGGGGCCGCAGATACGCAGTATTTT
cdr3_aa: CASSLMHQGAADTQYF

v_call: TRBV12-3/TRBV12-4
clone_size: NA
j_call: TRBJ2-7
d_call: TRBD2
cdr3_nt: TGTGCCAGCCGACTAGCGGGAGGGCCAGACGAGCAGTACTTC
cdr3_aa: CASRLAGGPDEQYF

v_call: TRBV7-2
clone_size: NA
j_call: TRBJ2-3
d_call: NA
cdr3_nt: TGTGCCAGCAGCTTAGCAGTTTTAGAGGCATACCCAGATACGCAGTATTTT
cdr3_aa: CASSLAVLEAYPDTQYF

v_call: TRBV24-1
clone_size: few
j_call: TRBJ2-1
d_call: NA
cdr3_nt: TGTGCCACCGGCGCCGAACACCCTTCCTACAATGAGCAGTTCTTC
cdr3_aa: CATGAEHPSYNEQFF

v_call: TRBV7-9
clone_size: NA
j_call: TRBJ2-3
d_call: TRBD2
cdr3_nt: TGTGCCAGCAGCTTGCTACTAGCGGACACAGATACGCAGTATTTT
cdr3_aa: CASSLLLADTDTQYF

v_call: TRBV15
clone_size: many
j_call: TRBJ2-1
d_call: TRBD2
cdr3_nt: TGTGCCACCAGCAGAGCCCCCACTAGCGGGAGGTCTTTCTCCTACAATGAGCAGTTCTTC
cdr3_aa: CATSRAPTSGRSFSYNEQFF

v_call: TRBV24-1
clone_size: few
j_call: TRBJ1-2
d_call: NA
cdr3_nt: TGTGCCACCAGTGATCCGGACAGAGACTATGGCTACACCTTC
cdr3_aa: CATSDPDRDYGYTF

v_call: TRBV12-3/TRBV12-4
clone_size: once
j_call: TRBJ2-5
d_call: TRBD2
cdr3_nt: TGTGCCAGCAGTTCCAAAGGGACTAGCGGGAGACCGGATACCCAGTACTTC
cdr3_aa: CASSSKGTSGRPDTQYF

v_call: TRBV7-9
clone_size: NA
j_call: TRBJ2-5
d_call: NA
cdr3_nt: TGTGCCAGCAGCTTCGACAGCCAAGAGACCCAGTACTTC
cdr3_aa: CASSFDSQETQYF

v_call: TRBV7-9
clone_size: NA
j_call: TRBJ2-5
d_call: TRBD2
cdr3_nt: TGTGCCAGCAGCTTAGACGGGACTAGCGGAGAGACCCAGTACTTC
cdr3_aa: CASSLDGTSGETQYF

v_call: TRBV24-1
clone_size: few
j_call: TRBJ2-3
d_call: NA
cdr3_nt: TGTGCCACCACCGGGGAAGGAGATACGCAGTATTTT
cdr3_aa: CATTGEGDTQYF

v_call: TRBV5-6
clone_size: NA
j_call: TRBJ1-1
d_call: TRBD1
cdr3_nt: TGTGCCAGCAGCTGGACAGGGAGAACTGAAGCTTTCTTT
cdr3_aa: CASSWTGRTEAFF

v_call: TRBV20-1
clone_size: NA
j_call: TRBJ2-5
d_call: TRBD2
cdr3_nt: TGCAGTGCTCCAGGACTAGCCGAAGAGACCCAGTACTTC
cdr3_aa: CSAPGLAEETQYF

v_call: TRBV24-1
clone_size: few
j_call: TRBJ2-5
d_call: NA
cdr3_nt: TGTGTCACCAGTCAGGGACAGCGGGGGCAAGAGACCCAGTACTTC
cdr3_aa: CVTSQGQRGQETQYF

v_call: TRBV20-1
clone_size: NA
j_call: TRBJ2-5
d_call: NA
cdr3_nt: TGCAGTGCTAGAGTTCTGGACACCGGGGGAGAGACCCAGTACTTC
cdr3_aa: CSARVLDTGGETQYF

v_call: TRBV12-3/TRBV12-4
clone_size: NA
j_call: TRBJ2-4
d_call: TRBD2
cdr3_nt: TGTGCCAGCAGTTTAACCGGACTAGCGGGAGGGTCAGGGCTGGGCAAAAACATTCAGTACTTC
cdr3_aa: CASSLTGLAGGSGLGKNIQYF

v_call: TRBV9
clone_size: few
j_call: TRBJ2-1
d_call: TRBD2
cdr3_nt: TGTGCCAGCGGCGTAGGTAGGACTAGCGGGACCTACAATGAGCAGTTCTTC
cdr3_aa: CASGVGRTSGTYNEQFF

v_call: TRBV4-2
clone_size: many
j_call: TRBJ2-1
d_call: TRBD2
cdr3_nt: TGTGCCAGCAGCCGAGTCTTAGCGGGAGTGGGGTACAATGAGCAGTTCTTC
cdr3_aa: CASSRVLAGVGYNEQFF

v_call: TRBV7-2
clone_size: NA
j_call: TRBJ2-5
d_call: NA
cdr3_nt: TGTGCCAGCAGCTTACGGGCGGGAATGGAGACCCAGTACTTC
cdr3_aa: CASSLRAGMETQYF

v_call: TRBV7-9
clone_size: NA
j_call: TRBJ2-2
d_call: TRBD1
cdr3_nt: TGTGCCAGCAGCTTAAGGTCCGGGGACAGAGCGAACACCGGGGAGCTGTTTTTT
cdr3_aa: CASSLRSGDRANTGELFF

v_call: TRBV28
clone_size: NA
j_call: TRBJ2-1
d_call: NA
cdr3_nt: TGTGCCAGCAGCTACAGGGGTGGGAGGAATGAGCAGTTCTTC
cdr3_aa: CASSYRGGRNEQFF

v_call: TRBV7-9
clone_size: many
j_call: TRBJ2-2
d_call: TRBD1
cdr3_nt: TGTGCCAGCAGCCTCCGGACAGGGTCTCCAACCGGGGAGCTGTTTTTT
cdr3_aa: CASSLRTGSPTGELFF

v_call: TRBV7-9
clone_size: NA
j_call: TRBJ1-1
d_call: NA
cdr3_nt: TGTGCCAGCAGCTTGGGTAGGGGTGGAACTGAAGCTTTCTTT
cdr3_aa: CASSLGRGGTEAFF

v_call: TRBV29-1
clone_size: NA
j_call: TRBJ1-1
d_call: NA
cdr3_nt: TGCAGCGCTGCTAGACCCCGGGACCCCGGGACTGAAGCTTTCTTT
cdr3_aa: CSAARPRDPGTEAFF

v_call: TRBV4-2
clone_size: many
j_call: TRBJ1-4
d_call: NA
cdr3_nt: TGTGCCAGCAGCCAACTGGGTGAAAAACTGTTTTTT
cdr3_aa: CASSQLGEKLFF